This TCR beta chain was obtained from a study of blood T cell repertoires in COVID-19. Study as a whole: There were acute and convalescent COVID-19 samples, and they came from the United States, Italy and Spain. PBMCs, B-cell-depleted T cells, or T cells were the source of the cDNA or gDNA that made up the material.

TCRdb keeps only in-frame clones here, not all; method: immunoSEQ multiplex PCR. The table lists approximately 250,000 clones, 80% to 85% of them singletons. After removal of 4 bases from V and 7 bases from J, the junction contained 9 bases not matched to a gene. CDR1 and CDR2 from the germline V gene are MNHEY and SVGAGI. The CDR3 runs to 14 residues. What was sequenced was peripheral blood. This receptor was obtained from a man aged 55 to 70 with acute or convalescent COVID-19. The rearrangement uses TRBV6-5 and TRBJ1-2; TRBD1 agrees at 7 bases. CDR3 in DNA: TGTGCCAGCAGTTTCACCAGCACAGGGGTTGGCTACACCTTC. It codes for CASSFTSTGVGYTF.